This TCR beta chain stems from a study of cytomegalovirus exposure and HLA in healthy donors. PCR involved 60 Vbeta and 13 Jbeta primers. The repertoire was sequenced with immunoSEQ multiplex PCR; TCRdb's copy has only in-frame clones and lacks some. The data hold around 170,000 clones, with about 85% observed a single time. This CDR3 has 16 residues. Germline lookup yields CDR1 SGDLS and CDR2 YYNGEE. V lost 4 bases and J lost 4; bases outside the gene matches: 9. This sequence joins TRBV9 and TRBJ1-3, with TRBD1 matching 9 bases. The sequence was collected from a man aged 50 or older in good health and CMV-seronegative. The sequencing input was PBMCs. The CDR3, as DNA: TGTGCCAGCAGCTCCCGACTGACAGGGGGGGGAAACACCATATATTTT. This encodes CASSSRLTGGGNTIYF.